This T cell receptor beta chain is drawn from a study of T cell changes during pregnancy in multiple sclerosis. The assay was immunoSEQ multiplex PCR, and TCRdb's table has in-frame clones only and misses some. Of 100,000 or so clones detected, just over 90% appear once; the ten largest clones hold approximately 1.2%. The V gene's germline CDR1 is MNHNS and CDR2 SASEGT. CDR3 length: 15 residues. V shed 1 base, J shed 10 bases, and the junction held 4 bases outside the gene matches. J is TRBJ1-6 and V is TRBV6-1, with TRBD1 matching over 10 bases. The sequence derives from a female donor with multiple sclerosis, enrolled in a pregnancy study. Sequenced material: peripheral blood, taken in the second trimester of pregnancy. CDR3 loop: CASSEGWTGGSPLHF. In DNA, the CDR3 is TGTGCCAGCAGTGAAGGCTGGACAGGGGGATCACCCCTCCACTTT.